Detailed here is one T cell receptor beta chain. Its antigen target is currently unknown. Base-call qualities are not available, and no considerably larger clone is one nucleotide away. This sample stems from a study of shared T cell receptors in the human thymus (dated by TCRdb to 2020 to 2022). A note on the overall study: The study examined how self-reactive, shared T-cell receptor alpha chains are generated in the human thymus.

The library relied on the immunoSEQ multiplex PCR assay. TCRdb took over this immuneACCESS table, retaining in-frame rearrangements with V and J assigned. Such tables are incomplete; in checked studies, under half of the missing clones stem from an unresolved V gene, and the remainder is unexplained. This sample gives 540,000 or so clones in total; about 80% of them show up just once. The ten largest clones capture more than 0.01% of the sample. The CDR3 spans 16 residues, from the cysteine through the phenylalanine. Only CDR3 DNA remains: 48 bases, in frame from the first base. Trimming accounts for 4 bases at V and 1 base at J, while the number of junction bases matched to no gene is 8. From the germline V gene, CDR1 is MDHEN and CDR2 is SYDVKM. In addition, the sample was reused for a study of human thymus T cells. As that second paper reports: Donors were immunologically healthy infants undergoing open corrective cardiac surgery for congenital heart defects in Finland. Thymus tissue was collected as surgical resects that were removed during corrective cardiac surgery. Both the thymic and the peripheral blood repertoires appeared to show biased V and J gene segment usage. The related research reported highly overlapping thymic TCR repertoires among unrelated individuals. The study characterized TCR alpha and beta repertoires from about 8 infant thymus samples and a few related peripheral blood samples. Donor ages ranging from 7 to 244 days were recorded, and a handful of male and a couple of female infants were included in the cohort. Thymocytes were mechanically released from the tissue and were stored as pellets of roughly 9.5-34 million cells at -70 degrees C. A QIAsymphony instrument was used to extract genomic DNA from frozen cell pellets. The immunoSEQ multiplex PCR assay was used to amplify the TCRB and TCRAD loci from a standardized amount of quality-controlled genomic DNA. The V(D)J region was spanned by amplicons of a length sufficient to cover the CDR3 and to identify V and J genes. The commercial immunoSEQ service was used to sequence amplicons on an Illumina platform. Corrections for primer bias and sequencing errors followed previously described methods, while TCRAD and TCRB definitions were based on the IMGT database. The repertoires were analysed using immunoSEQ Analyzer 3.0 and VDJTools for basic statistics, V/J segment usage, diversity estimates, rarefaction and pairwise overlap. Chao1, ChaoE, Efron-Thisted, Shannon and inverse Simpson indices were used to estimate diversity, which was also estimated on datasets down-sampled to the smallest sample. Repertoire overlap was determined by strict matching of CDR3 nucleotide sequence, V gene and J gene, and Jaccard-based multidimensional scaling clustering was applied. On average, thymus samples yielded approximately 780,000 unique TCRB clonotypes, whereas blood samples yielded approximately 84,000.

The chain is encoded by TRBV28 joined to TRBJ2-7, and 9 junction bases match TRBD1. The clonotype comes from a boy under three years old with a congenital heart defect. Donor details come from another sample of the same person, matched by shared clones. Sequencing was performed on thymocytes. The CDR3 reads as follows: CASSCRTGDSSYEQYF. The nucleotide sequence reads as follows: TGTGCCAGCAGTTGTCGGACAGGGGACAGTTCCTACGAGCAGTACTTC.